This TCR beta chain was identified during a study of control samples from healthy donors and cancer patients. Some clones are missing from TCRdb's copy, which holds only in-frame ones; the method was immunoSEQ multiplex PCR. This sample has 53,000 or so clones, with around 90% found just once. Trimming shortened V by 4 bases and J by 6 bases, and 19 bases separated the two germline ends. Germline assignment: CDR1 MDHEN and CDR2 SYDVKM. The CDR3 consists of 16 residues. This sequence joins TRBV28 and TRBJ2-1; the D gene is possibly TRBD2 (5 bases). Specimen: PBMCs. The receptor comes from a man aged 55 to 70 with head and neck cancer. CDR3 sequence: CASSSPLDGKINEQFF. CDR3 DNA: TGTGCCAGCAGTTCTCCTCTGGACGGGAAAATCAATGAGCAGTTCTTC.